This paragraph covers one T cell receptor (beta chain) sequence. Its antigen is still unknown. These data originate in a study of T cell responses to AZD1222 COVID-19 vaccine. Study-wide results and limits: Repertoires in all cases were sampled only once the peak T cell response had passed. Most donors were white British and more were female, and clonal diversity was possibly underestimated.

The V end was cut by 6 bases, the J end by 3 bases, with 5 bases between. The V gene's germline CDR1 is LNHDA and CDR2 SQIVND (reference sequence). This CDR3 is 11 amino acids long. TCRdb's copy holds only in-frame clones and misses some; the assay was immunoSEQ multiplex PCR. The sample has roughly 28,000 clones; more than 85% are singletons. The material sequenced was peripheral blood, taken on day 0 of AZD1222 vaccination. This clonotype originated in an adult in good health. The rearrangement joins TRBV19 to TRBJ1-2, with D hard to call. CDR3 sequence: CASRSYYGYTF. The CDR3 coding sequence is TGTGCCAGTAGATCTTACTATGGCTACACCTTC.